The TCR beta chain described here comes from a study of cytomegalovirus exposure and HLA in healthy donors. About the research overall: Caucasian-associated ancestry cluster membership applied to approximately 81% of 300 to 450 genotyped donors. Study-level findings and limits: Cytomegalovirus-associated status was assigned to 150 or so TCR beta chains.

Details on this clone: Its antigen is as yet unknown.

The PCR employed 60 Vbeta primers together with 13 Jbeta primers. The repertoire was sequenced with immunoSEQ multiplex PCR; TCRdb's copy has only in-frame clones and lacks some. Of 210,000 or so clones detected, 70% to 90% appear once; the ten largest clones hold 0.2% to 0.25%. Donors were nominally healthy when sampled, though unrecorded immune exposures were likely. The germline V gene encodes CDR1 LNHDA and CDR2 SQIVND (reference sequence). Losses at the gene ends were 4 bases for V and 5 bases for J; bases not matched to a gene: 8. The CDR3 sequence is 15 residues long. The source is a girl aged 2-10 years in good health and CMV-seronegative. The rearrangement uses TRBV19 and TRBJ1-5; 7 nucleotides align to TRBD1. Source material: PBMCs. CDR3: CASSKTGTADQPQHF. CDR3 sequence (DNA): TGTGCCAGTAGTAAAACCGGGACAGCGGATCAGCCCCAGCATTTT.